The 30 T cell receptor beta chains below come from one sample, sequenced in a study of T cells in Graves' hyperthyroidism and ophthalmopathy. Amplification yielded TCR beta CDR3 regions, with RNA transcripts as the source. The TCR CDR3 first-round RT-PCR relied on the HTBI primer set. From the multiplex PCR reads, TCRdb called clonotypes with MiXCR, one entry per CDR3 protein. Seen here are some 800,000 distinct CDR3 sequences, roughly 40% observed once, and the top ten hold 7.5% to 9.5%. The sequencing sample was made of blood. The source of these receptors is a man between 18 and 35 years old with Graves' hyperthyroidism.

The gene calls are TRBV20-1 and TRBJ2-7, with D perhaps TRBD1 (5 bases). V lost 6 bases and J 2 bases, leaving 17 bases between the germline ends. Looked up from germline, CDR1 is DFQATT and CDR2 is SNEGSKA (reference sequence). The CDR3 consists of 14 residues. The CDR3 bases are TGCAGTGCCGTGGGGCAGGTAACCCCCTACGAGCAGTACTTC. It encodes CSAVGQVTPYEQYF.

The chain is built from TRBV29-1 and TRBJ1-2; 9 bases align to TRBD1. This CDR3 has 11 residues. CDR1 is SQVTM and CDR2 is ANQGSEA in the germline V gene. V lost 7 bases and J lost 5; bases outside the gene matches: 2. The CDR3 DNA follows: TGCAGCGGAGGACAGGGGTATGGCTACACCTTC. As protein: CSGGQGYGYTF. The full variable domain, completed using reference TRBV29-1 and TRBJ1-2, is SAVISQKPSRDICQRGTSLTIQCQVDSQVTMMFWYRQQPGQSLTLIATANQGSEATYESGFVIDKFPISRPNLTFSTLTVSNMSPEDSSIYLCSGGQGYGYTFGSGTRLTVV.

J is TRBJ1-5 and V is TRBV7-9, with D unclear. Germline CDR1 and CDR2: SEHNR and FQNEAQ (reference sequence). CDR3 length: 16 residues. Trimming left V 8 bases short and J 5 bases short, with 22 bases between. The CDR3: CASGHDGKSSDQPQHF. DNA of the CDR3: TGTGCCAGCGGCCACGACGGTAAGAGCAGCGATCAGCCCCAGCATTTT.

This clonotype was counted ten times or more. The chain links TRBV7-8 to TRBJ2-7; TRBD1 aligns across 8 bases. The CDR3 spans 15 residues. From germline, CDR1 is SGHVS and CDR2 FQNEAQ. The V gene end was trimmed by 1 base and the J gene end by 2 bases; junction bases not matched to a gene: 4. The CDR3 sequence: CASSLGTGLAYEQYF. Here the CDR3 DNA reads TGTGCCAGCAGCTTAGGGACAGGGTTGGCCTACGAGCAGTACTTC.

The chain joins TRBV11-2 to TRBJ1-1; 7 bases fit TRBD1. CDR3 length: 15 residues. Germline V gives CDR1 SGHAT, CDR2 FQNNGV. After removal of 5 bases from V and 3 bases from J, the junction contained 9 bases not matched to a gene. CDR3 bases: TGTGCCAGCAGCCCCCAACAGGGGACTTACACTGAAGCTTTCTTT. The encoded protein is CASSPQQGTYTEAFF.

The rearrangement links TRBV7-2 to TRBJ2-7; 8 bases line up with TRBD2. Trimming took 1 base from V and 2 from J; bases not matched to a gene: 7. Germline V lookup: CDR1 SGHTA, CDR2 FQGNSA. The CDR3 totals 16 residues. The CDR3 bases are TGTGCCAGCAGCTTAGTGGGGGGACTAGTCACCTACGAGCAGTACTTC. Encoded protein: CASSLVGGLVTYEQYF. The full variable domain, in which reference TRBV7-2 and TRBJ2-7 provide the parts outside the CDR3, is GAGVSQSPSNKVTEKGKDVELRCDPISGHTALYWYRQSLGQGLEFLIYFQGNSAPDKSGLPSDRFSAERTGGSVSTLTIQRTQQEDSAVYLCASSLVGGLVTYEQYFGPGTRLTVT.

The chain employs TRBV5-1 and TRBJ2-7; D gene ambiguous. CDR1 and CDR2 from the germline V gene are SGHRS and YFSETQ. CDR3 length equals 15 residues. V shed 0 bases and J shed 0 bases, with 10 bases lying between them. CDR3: CASSLAPDGSYEQYF. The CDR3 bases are TGCGCCAGCAGCTTGGCCCCGGACGGCTCCTACGAGCAGTACTTC.

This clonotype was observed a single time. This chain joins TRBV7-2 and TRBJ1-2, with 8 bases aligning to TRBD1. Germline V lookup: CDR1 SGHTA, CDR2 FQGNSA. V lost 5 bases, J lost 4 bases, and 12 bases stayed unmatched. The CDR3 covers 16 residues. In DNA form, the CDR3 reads TGTGCCAGCAGCCAGGGGGCCAGTCCCGGGGGCTATGGCTACACCTTC. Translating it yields CASSQGASPGGYGYTF.

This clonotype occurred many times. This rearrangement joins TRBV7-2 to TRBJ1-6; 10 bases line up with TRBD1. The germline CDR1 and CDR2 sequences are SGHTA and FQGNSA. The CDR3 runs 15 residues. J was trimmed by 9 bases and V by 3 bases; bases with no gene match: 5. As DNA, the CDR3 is TGTGCCAGCAGCTTTTCGACAGGGGGCCTTTCACCCCTCCACTTT. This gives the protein CASSFSTGGLSPLHF.

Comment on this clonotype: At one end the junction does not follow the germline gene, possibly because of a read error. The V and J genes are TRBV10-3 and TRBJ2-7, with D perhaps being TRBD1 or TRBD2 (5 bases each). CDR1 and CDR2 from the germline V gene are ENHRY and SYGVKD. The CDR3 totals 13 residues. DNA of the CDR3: TGTGCCAGCAGTGGCTCTATCTGGGGGGAGCAGTACTTC. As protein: CASSGSIWGEQYF.

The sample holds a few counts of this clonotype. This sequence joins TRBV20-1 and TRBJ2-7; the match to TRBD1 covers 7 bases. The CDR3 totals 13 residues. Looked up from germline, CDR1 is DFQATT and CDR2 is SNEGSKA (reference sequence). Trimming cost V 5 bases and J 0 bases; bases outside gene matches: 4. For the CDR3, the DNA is TGCAGTGCTCCGACAGGGAACTCCTACGAGCAGTACTTC. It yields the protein CSAPTGNSYEQYF.

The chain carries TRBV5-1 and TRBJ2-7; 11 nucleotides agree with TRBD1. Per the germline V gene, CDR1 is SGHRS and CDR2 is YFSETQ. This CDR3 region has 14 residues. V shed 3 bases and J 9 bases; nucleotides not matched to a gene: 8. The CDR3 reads CASSSGQGAIGQYF. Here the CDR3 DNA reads TGCGCCAGCAGCTCAGGACAGGGGGCGATCGGGCAGTACTTC. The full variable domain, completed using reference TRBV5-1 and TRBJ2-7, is KAGVTQTPRYLIKTRGQQVTLSCSPISGHRSVSWYQQTPGQGLQFLFEYFSETQRNKGNFPGRFSGRQFSNSRSEMNVSTLELGDSALYLCASSSGQGAIGQYFGPGTRLTVT.

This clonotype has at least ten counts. DNA of the CDR3: TGCAGTGCTAGGATTATTTCCGGGAAGTTTTATGGCTACACCTTC. This codes for CSARIISGKFYGYTF. This sequence joins TRBV20-1 and TRBJ1-2; no clear D. The CDR3 contains 15 residues. V was shortened by 3 bases and J by 5 bases, with 19 bases between the two germline ends. The germline CDR1 and CDR2 sequences are DFQATT and SNEGSKA (reference sequence).

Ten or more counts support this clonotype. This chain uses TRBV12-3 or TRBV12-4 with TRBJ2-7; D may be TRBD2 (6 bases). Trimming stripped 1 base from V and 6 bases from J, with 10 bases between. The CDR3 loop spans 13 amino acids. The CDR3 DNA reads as TGTGCCAGCAGTTTAGGTCTGGGAGGCGAGCAGTACTTC. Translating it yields CASSLGLGGEQYF.

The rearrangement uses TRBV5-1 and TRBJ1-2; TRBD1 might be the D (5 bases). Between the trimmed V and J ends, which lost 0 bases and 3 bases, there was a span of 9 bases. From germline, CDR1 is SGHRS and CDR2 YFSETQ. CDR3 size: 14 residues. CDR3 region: CASSLDRSHYGYTF. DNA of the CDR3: TGCGCCAGCAGCTTGGACAGGTCCCACTATGGCTACACCTTC.

CDR3 sequence (DNA): TGCGCCAGCAGCCAAGGAATCCGGGAGCTGTTTTTT. This gives the protein CASSQGIRELFF. The chain joins TRBV4-3 to TRBJ2-2; D call uncertain. V was trimmed by 1 base and J by 9 bases, leaving 6 bases between them. Per the germline V gene, CDR1 is LGHNA and CDR2 is YSLEER. This CDR3 is built from 12 residues.

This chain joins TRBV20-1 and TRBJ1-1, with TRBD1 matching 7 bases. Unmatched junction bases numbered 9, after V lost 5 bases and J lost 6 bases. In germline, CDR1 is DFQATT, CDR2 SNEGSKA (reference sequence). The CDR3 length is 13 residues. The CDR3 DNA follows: TGCAGTGCTGGAAGCGACAGGGACCCTGAAGCTTTCTTT. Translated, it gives CSAGSDRDPEAFF.

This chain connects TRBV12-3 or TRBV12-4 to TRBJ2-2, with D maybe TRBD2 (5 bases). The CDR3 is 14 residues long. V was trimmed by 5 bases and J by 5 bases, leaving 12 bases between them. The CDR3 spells CASSLIEGTGELFF. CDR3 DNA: TGTGCCAGCAGTCTAATAGAGGGTACCGGGGAGCTGTTTTTT.

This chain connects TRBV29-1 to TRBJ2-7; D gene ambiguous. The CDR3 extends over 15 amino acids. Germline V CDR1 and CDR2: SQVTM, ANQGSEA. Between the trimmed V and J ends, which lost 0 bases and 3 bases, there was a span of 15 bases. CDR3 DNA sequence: TGCAGCGTTGAAGATCCAAAAGGGATTCACTACGAGCAGTACTTC. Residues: CSVEDPKGIHYEQYF.

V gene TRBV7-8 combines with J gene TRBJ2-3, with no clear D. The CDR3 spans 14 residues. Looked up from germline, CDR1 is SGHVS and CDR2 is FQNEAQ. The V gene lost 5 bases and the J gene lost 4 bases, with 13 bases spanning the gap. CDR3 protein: CASSEAPGPDTQYF. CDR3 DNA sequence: TGTGCCAGCAGCGAAGCCCCGGGCCCAGATACGCAGTATTTT.

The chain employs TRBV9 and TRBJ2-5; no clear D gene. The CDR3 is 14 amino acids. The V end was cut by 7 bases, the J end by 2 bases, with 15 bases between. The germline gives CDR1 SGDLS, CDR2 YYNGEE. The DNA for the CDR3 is TGTGCCAGCGCCCCTTGGGCGGAACAAGAGACCCAGTACTTC. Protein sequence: CASAPWAEQETQYF.

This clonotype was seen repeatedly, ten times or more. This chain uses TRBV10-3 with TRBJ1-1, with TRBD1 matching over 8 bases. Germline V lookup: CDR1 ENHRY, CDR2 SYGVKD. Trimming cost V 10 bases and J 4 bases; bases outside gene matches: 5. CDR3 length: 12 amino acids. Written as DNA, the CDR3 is TGTGCCACTGGACAGGGAGTCACTGAAGCTTTCTTT. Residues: CATGQGVTEAFF.

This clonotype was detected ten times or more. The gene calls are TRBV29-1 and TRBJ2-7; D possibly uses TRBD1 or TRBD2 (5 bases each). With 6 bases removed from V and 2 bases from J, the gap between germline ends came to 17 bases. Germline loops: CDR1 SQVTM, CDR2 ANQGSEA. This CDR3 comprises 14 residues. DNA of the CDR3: TGCAGCGTCTTGTCCCGGGACCCAACCTACGAGCAGTACTTC. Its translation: CSVLSRDPTYEQYF.

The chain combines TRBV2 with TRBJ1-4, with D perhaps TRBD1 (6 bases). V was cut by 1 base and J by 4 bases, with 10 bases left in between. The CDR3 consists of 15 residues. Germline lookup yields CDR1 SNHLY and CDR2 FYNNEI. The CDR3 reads CASSEETGLNEKLFF. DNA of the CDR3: TGTGCCAGCAGTGAAGAGACAGGACTTAATGAAAAACTGTTTTTT. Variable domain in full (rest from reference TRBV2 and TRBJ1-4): EPEVTQTPSHQVTQMGQEVILRCVPISNHLYFYWYRQILGQKVEFLVSFYNNEISEKSEIFDDQFSVERPDGSNFTLKIRSTKLEDSAMYFCASSEETGLNEKLFFGSGTQLSVL.

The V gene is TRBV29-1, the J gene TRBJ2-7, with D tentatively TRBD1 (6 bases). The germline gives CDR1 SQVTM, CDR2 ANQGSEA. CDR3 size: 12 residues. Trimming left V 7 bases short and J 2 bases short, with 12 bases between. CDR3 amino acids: CSARQAAYEQYF. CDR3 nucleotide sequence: TGCAGCGCCCGACAGGCCGCCTACGAGCAGTACTTC.

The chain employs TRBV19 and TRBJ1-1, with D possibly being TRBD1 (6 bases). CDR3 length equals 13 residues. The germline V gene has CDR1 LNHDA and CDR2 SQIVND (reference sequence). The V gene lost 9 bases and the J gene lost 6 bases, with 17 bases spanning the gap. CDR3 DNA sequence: TGTGCCAGCAGAACAGGGAACCTCCCTGAAGCTTTCTTT. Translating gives CASRTGNLPEAFF. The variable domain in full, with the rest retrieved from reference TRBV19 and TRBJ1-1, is DGGITQSPKYLFRKEGQNVTLSCEQNLNHDAMYWYRQDPGQGLRLIYYSQIVNDFQKGDIAEGYSVSREKKESFPLTVTSAQKNPTAFYLCASRTGNLPEAFFGQGTRLTVV.

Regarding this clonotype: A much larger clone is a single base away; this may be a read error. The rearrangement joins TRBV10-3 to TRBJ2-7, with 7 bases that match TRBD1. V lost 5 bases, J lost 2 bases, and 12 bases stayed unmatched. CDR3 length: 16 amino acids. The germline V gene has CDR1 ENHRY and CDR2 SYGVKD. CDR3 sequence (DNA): TGTGCCATCAGTAGCAACCGGGACAGCCCCCCCTACGAGCAGTACTTC. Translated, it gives CAISSNRDSPPYEQYF.

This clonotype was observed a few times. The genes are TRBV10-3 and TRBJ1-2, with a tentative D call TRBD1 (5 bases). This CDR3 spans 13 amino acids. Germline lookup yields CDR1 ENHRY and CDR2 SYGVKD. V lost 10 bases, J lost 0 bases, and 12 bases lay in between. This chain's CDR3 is CASGQTANYGYTF. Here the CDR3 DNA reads TGTGCCAGTGGACAAACGGCTAACTATGGCTACACCTTC.

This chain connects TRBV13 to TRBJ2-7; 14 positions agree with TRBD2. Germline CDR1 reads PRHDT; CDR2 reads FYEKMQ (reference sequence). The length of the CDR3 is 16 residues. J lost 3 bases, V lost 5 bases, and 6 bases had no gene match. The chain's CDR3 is CASSLRLAGGLYEQYF. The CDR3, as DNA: TGTGCCAGCAGCCTACGACTAGCGGGAGGGCTCTACGAGCAGTACTTC.

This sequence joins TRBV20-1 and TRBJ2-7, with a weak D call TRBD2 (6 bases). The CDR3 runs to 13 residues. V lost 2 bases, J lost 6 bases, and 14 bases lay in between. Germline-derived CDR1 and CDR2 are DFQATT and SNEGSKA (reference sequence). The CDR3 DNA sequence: TGCAGTGCTAGACGACTAGAGAGACTCGAGCAGTACTTC. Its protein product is CSARRLERLEQYF.